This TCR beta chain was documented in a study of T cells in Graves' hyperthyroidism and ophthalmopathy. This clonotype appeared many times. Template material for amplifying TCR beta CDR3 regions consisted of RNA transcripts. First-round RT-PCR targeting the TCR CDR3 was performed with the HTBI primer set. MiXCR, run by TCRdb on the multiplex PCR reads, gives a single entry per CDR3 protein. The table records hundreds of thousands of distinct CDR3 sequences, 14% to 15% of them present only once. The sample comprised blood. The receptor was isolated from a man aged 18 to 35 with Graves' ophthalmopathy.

Here the CDR3 DNA reads TGTGCCAGCAGTCTTATGGGTTGGGGGGACAGGCCTCTCCTTAACTATGGCTACACCTTC. Translating it yields CASSLMGWGDRPLLNYGYTF. V gene TRBV6-1 combines with J gene TRBJ1-2; 8 nucleotides align to TRBD1. V dropped 5 bases and J dropped 1; count of bases not matched to a gene: 21. CDR1 is MNHNS and CDR2 is SASEGT in the germline V gene. This CDR3 is built from 20 residues.